The entry that follows covers one T cell receptor beta chain sequence. The antigen it recognizes is unknown. Base qualities are missing; no much larger clone stands one base away. The data belong to a study of blood T cell repertoires in COVID-19 (TCRdb year 2020). As for the study more broadly: Samples covering the acute and convalescent phases of COVID-19 were provided by collaborators in the United States, Italy and Spain. The prospective study material was composed of cDNA or gDNA derived from T cells, B-cell-depleted T cells, or PBMCs. Deeply sampled blood TCRbeta repertoires from subjects exposed to, actively infected with, or recovered from COVID-19 were included in the dataset. The repertoires were made available in a free public database intended to serve as a resource for research on the immune response to SARS-CoV-2. The samples were drawn from the first 160 participants of the ongoing ImmuneRACE study and from some 1,300 subjects provided by 6 global collaborators. A de-identified subject ID, COVID-19 status, age in years and sex were almost always included in the sample metadata. Where available, HLA class I and class II types were taken from metadata supplied by the sample provider and were not determined by assay-based typing. Study-wide conclusions, independent of this receptor: Clinical and demographic metadata were provided uncurated, with the amount varying by source and participant.

Trimming takes 1 base from V and 4 bases from J, and the germline ends sit 10 bases apart. Via the germline V gene, CDR1 is LGHNA and CDR2 YNFKEQ. There are 14 amino acids in the CDR3, from cysteine to phenylalanine inclusive. Just the 42-base CDR3 DNA is kept, in frame starting at base 1. TCRbeta CDR3 regions were amplified from genomic DNA using the immunoSEQ Assay, a bias-controlled multiplex PCR. In the authors' own workflow: The number of nucleated cells in each sample was estimated from the amplification of reference gene primers within the assay. To quantify the absolute abundance of each unique TCRbeta CDR3 rearrangement, sequence reads were collapsed and filtered. For each sample, productive Simpson clonality was calculated as the square root of Simpson's diversity index over productive rearrangements. This immuneACCESS table, as held by TCRdb, lists in-frame sequences with V and J called but not all clones. Of the missing ones, under half trace to an unresolved V gene in checked studies; the others have no known cause. That table gives V, J and clone size, and the DNA gave D and trimming. In all, the sample holds 65,000 to 95,000 clones, and roughly 80% of those were seen once. The top ten clones comprise approximately 34% of the sample.

In Seattle, one collaborating source enrolled patients while the infection was active and tracked those patients longitudinally over the course of disease. Each collaborating institution followed its own protocols to collect whole blood in K2EDTA tubes. For TCRbeta analysis, collaborators shipped samples as frozen whole blood, isolated PBMCs, or DNA extracted from either of those sample types. This receptor was taken from a man aged 60 to 75 with COVID-19, enrolled during active disease. The chain is made from TRBV4-2 and TRBJ1-1, with TRBD1 perhaps the D gene, on 5 matching bases. The sequencing sample was made of peripheral blood. CDR3 reads: CASSQAQGGTEAFF. Read as DNA, the sequence is TGTGCCAGCAGCCAAGCTCAGGGAGGCACTGAAGCTTTCTTT.